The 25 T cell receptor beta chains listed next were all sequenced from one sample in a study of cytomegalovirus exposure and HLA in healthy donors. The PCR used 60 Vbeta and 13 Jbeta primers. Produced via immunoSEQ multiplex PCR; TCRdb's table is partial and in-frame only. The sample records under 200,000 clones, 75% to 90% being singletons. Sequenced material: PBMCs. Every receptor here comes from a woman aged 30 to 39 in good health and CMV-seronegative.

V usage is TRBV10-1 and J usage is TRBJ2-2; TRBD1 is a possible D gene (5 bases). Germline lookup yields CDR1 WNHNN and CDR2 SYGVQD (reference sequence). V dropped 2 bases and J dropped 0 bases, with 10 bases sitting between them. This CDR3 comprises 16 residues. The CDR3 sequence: CASSEHRLSNTGELFF. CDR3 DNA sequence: TGCGCCAGCAGTGAGCACAGGCTATCGAACACCGGGGAGCTGTTTTTT.

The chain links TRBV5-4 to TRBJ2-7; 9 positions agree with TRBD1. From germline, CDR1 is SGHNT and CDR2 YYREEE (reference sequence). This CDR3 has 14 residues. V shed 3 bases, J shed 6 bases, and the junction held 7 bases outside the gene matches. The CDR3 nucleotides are TGTGCCAGCAGCTCAGGGGACAGGGCTCCCGAGCAGTACTTC. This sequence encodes CASSSGDRAPEQYF.

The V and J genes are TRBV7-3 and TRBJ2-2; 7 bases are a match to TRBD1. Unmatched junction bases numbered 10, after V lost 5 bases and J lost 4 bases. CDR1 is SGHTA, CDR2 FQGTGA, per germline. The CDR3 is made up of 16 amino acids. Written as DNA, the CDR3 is TGTGCCAGCAGCCTGGTGGCAGGGGGTATCACCGGGGAGCTGTTTTTT. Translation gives CASSLVAGGITGELFF. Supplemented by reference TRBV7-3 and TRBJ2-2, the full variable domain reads GAGVSQTPSNKVTEKGKYVELRCDPISGHTALYWYRQSLGQGPEFLIYFQGTGAADDSGLPNDRFFAVRPEGSVSTLKIQRTERGDSAVYLCASSLVAGGITGELFFGEGSRLTVL.

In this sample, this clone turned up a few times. The chain's CDR3 is CAYQTGASDTEAFF. The CDR3 DNA reads as TGTGCCTACCAAACAGGGGCGAGTGACACTGAAGCTTTCTTT. The chain uses TRBV21-1 and TRBJ1-1; the table's D call, TRBD1, has no DNA check behind it. TRBV21-1 is flagged as a pseudogene. The CDR3 runs to 14 residues.

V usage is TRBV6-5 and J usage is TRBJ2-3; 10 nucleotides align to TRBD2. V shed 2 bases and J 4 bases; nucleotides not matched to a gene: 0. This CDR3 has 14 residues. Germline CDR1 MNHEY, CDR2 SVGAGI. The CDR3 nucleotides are TGTGCCAGCAGTTACGGGACTAGCGCAGATACGCAGTATTTT. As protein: CASSYGTSADTQYF.

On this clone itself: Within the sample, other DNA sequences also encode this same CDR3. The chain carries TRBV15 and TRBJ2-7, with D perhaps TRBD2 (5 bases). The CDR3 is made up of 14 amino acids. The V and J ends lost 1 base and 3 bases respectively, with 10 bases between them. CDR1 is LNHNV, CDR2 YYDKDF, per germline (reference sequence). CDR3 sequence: CATSRVYRDYEQYF. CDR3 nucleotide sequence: TGTGCCACCAGCAGAGTTTACCGGGACTACGAGCAGTACTTC.

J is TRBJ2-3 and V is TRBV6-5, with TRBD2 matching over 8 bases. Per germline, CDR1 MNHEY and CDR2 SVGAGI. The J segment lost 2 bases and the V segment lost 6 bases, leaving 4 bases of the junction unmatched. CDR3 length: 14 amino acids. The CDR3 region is CASRLAGFTDTQYF. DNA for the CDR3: TGTGCCAGCAGGTTAGCGGGATTCACAGATACGCAGTATTTT.

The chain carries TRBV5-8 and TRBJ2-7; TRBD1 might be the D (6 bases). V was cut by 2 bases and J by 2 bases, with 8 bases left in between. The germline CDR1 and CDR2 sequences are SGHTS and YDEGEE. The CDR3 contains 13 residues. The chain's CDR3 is CASSFRGTYEQYF. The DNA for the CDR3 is TGTGCCAGCAGCTTCAGGGGAACCTACGAGCAGTACTTC. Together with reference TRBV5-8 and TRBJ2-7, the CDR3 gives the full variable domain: EAGVTQSPTHLIKTRGQQATLRCSPISGHTSVYWYQQALGLGLQFLLWYDEGEERNRGNFPPRFSGRQFPNYSSELNVNALELEDSALYLCASSFRGTYEQYFGPGTRLTVT.

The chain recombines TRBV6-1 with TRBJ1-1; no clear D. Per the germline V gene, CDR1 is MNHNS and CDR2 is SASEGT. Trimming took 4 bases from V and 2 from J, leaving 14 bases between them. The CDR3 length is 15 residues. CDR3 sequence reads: CASSGLRLINTEAFF. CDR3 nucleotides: TGTGCCAGCAGTGGACTTAGGCTGATTAACACTGAAGCTTTCTTT.

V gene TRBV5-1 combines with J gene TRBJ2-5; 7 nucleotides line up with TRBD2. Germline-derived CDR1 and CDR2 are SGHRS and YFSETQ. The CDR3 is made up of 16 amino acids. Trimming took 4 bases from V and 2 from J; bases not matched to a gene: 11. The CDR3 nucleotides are TGCGCCAGCAGCAAGAGCGGGGCGGTTTTTCAAGAGACCCAGTACTTC. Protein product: CASSKSGAVFQETQYF.

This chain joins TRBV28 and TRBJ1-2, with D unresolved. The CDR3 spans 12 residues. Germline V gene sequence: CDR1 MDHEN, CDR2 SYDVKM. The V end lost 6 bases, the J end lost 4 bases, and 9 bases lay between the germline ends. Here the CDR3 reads CASRPTPYGYTF. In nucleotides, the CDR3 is TGTGCCAGCAGGCCCACTCCCTATGGCTACACCTTC.

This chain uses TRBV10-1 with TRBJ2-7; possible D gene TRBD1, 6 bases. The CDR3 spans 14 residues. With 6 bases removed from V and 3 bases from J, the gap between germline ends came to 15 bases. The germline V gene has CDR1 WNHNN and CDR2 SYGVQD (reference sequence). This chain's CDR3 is CASSTGHNFYEQYF. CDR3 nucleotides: TGCGCCAGCAGCACGGGACATAACTTCTACGAGCAGTACTTC.

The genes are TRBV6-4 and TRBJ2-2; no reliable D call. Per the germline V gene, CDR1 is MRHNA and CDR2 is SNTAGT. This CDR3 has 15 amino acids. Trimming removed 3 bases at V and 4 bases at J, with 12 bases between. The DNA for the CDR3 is TGTGCCAGCAGTGAAACCGGAGACCTCACCGGGGAGCTGTTTTTT. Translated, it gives CASSETGDLTGELFF.

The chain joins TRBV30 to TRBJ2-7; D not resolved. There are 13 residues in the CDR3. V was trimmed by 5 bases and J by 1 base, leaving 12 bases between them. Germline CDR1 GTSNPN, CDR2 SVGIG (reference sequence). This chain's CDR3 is CAWRSPPSYEQYF. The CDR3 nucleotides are TGTGCCTGGCGGTCCCCCCCGTCCTACGAGCAGTACTTC.

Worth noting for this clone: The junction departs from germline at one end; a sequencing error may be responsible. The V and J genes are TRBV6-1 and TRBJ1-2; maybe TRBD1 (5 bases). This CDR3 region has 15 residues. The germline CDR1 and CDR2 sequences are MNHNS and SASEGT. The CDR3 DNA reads TGTGCCAGCAGTGATGATGGGAGGGGCTACTATCGCTACACCTTC. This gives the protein CASSDDGRGYYRYTF.

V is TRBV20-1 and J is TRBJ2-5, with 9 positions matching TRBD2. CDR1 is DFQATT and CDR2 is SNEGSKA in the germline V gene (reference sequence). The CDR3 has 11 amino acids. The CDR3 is CSGLARETQYF. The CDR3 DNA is TGCAGCGGACTAGCGCGGGAGACCCAGTACTTC.

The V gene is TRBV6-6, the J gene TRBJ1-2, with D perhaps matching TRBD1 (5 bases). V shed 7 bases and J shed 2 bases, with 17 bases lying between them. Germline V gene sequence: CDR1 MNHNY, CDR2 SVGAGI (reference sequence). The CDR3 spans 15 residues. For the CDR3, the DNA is TGTGCCAGCACTATAACGGAGGGGCGCAACTATGGCTACACCTTC. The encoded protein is CASTITEGRNYGYTF.

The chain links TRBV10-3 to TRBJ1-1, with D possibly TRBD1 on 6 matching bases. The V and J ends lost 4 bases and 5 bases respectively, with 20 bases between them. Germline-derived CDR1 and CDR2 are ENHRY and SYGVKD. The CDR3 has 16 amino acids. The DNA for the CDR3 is TGTGCCATCAGTGGGCGGGGGCGCGGCGAGAGGACTGAAGCTTTCTTT. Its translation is CAISGRGRGERTEAFF.

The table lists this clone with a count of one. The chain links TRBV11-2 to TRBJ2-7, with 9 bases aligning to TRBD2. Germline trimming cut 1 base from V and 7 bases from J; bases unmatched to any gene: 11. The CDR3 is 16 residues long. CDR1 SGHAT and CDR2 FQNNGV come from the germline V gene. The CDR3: CASSLVGTSTDFEQYF. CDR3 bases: TGTGCCAGCAGCTTAGTAGGGACTAGCACCGATTTTGAGCAGTACTTC.

CDR3 region: CSVQPSATQFF. CDR3 DNA: TGCAGCGTCCAACCTAGCGCAACACAGTTCTTC. The V gene is TRBV29-1, the J gene TRBJ2-1; D perhaps matches TRBD2 (6 bases). Germline loops: CDR1 SQVTM, CDR2 ANQGSEA. Trimming removed 6 bases from V and 13 bases from J, with 16 bases in between. The CDR3 is 11 amino acids.

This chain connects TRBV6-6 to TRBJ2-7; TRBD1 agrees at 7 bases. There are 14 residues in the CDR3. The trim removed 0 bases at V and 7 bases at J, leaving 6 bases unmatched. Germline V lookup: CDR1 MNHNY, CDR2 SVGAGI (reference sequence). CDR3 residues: CASSYSSTGREQYF. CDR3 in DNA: TGTGCCAGCAGTTACTCGTCGACAGGGCGAGAGCAGTACTTC.

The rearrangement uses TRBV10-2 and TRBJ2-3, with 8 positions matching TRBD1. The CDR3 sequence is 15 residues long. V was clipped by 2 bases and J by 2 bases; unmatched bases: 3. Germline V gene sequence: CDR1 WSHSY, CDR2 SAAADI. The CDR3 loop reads CASSEPGQATDTQYF. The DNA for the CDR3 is TGCGCCAGCAGTGAGCCGGGACAGGCCACAGATACGCAGTATTTT.

The DNA for the CDR3 is TGTGCCAGCAGGGGGGACTTTCTGTTAGGCGAGCAGTACTTC. The encoded protein is CASRGDFLLGEQYF. The rearrangement links TRBV7-2 to TRBJ2-7; possible D gene TRBD2, 6 bases. There are 14 residues in the CDR3. V dropped 6 bases and J dropped 6 bases, with 18 bases sitting between them. From germline, CDR1 is SGHTA and CDR2 FQGNSA.

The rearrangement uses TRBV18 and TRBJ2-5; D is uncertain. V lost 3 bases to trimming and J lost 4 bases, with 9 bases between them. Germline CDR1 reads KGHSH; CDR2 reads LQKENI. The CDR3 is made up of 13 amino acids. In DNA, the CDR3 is TGTGCCAGCTCACCGACCAGAGGAGAGACCCAGTACTTC. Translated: CASSPTRGETQYF.

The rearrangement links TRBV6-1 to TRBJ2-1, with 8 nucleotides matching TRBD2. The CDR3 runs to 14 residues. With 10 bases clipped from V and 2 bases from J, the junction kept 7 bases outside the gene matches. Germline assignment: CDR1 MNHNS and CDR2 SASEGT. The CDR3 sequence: CATLTSGTYNEQFF. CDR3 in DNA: TGTGCCACTCTTACTAGCGGTACCTACAATGAGCAGTTCTTC.